These 22 T cell receptor beta chains share one sample of origin, sequenced in a study of T-cell reconstitution after alpha-beta-depleted transplantation in children. Unique molecular identifiers tagged the TCRbeta library. TCRdb passed the PCR reads through MiXCR, listing each CDR3 protein once. The repertoire holds under 850,000 distinct CDR3 sequences, over 10% seen once, with roughly 0.84% in the top ten. The input for sequencing was PBMCs, taken before TCRalphabeta/CD19-depleted stem cell transplant. The receptors stem from a girl aged 2 to 9 with congenital amegakaryocytic thrombocytopenia, due to receive a stem cell transplant.

V usage is TRBV5-8 and J usage is TRBJ2-3; D could derive from TRBD1 or TRBD2 (5 bases each). CDR3 size: 17 residues. Germline CDR1 and CDR2: SGHTS and YDEGEE. V lost 7 bases and J 2 bases, leaving 23 bases between the germline ends. The CDR3 region is CASGLGMGGTYTDTQYF. The CDR3 coding sequence is TGTGCCAGCGGTTTAGGAATGGGTGGGACCTACACAGATACGCAGTATTTT.

At least ten counts were recorded for this clonotype. The chain is built from TRBV5-1 and TRBJ2-1; possibly TRBD2 for D (7 bases). V shed 2 bases and J shed 13 bases, with 19 bases lying between them. This CDR3 spans 14 amino acids. Germline-derived CDR1 and CDR2 are SGHRS and YFSETQ. The CDR3 DNA reads as TGCGCCAGCAGCTTTAGGGAGGGGGAGGGCCTCCAGTTCTTC. Translated: CASSFREGEGLQFF.

V gene TRBV7-9 combines with J gene TRBJ2-1; weak D call: TRBD2 (6 bases). This CDR3 is 14 amino acids long. V gave up 5 bases and J gave up 16 bases, with 24 bases separating them. The germline V gene has CDR1 SEHNR and CDR2 FQNEAQ (reference sequence). CDR3 sequence reads: CASSPTQRAQRKFF. CDR3 DNA sequence: TGTGCCAGCAGCCCCACCCAGCGGGCACAGAGGAAATTCTTC.

This clonotype was counted at least ten times. The CDR3 reads CASSQPPVSYEQYF. The CDR3 nucleotides read TGTGCCAGCAGTCAACCTCCCGTTTCATACGAGCAGTACTTC. The rearrangement links TRBV28 to TRBJ2-7; D remains ambiguous. The germline V and J ends were trimmed by 5 bases and 4 bases, with 15 bases remaining between them. The germline CDR1 and CDR2 sequences are MDHEN and SYDVKM. The CDR3 contains 14 residues.

This clonotype was counted a few times. This chain joins TRBV7-2 and TRBJ2-1, with TRBD1 identical over 10 bases. Looked up from germline, CDR1 is SGHTA and CDR2 is FQGNSA. The CDR3 totals 16 residues. J lost 8 bases, V lost 3 bases, and 10 bases had no gene match. CDR3 in DNA: TGTGCCAGCAGCTTCACTGGGACAGGGGCGTTCCATGAGCAGTTCTTC. As protein: CASSFTGTGAFHEQFF.

This clonotype occurred many times. This chain links TRBV27 with TRBJ2-1; D possibly corresponds to TRBD2 (7 bases). Looked up from germline, CDR1 is MNHEY and CDR2 is SMNVEV (reference sequence). The CDR3 sequence is 14 residues long. Deletions cut 5 bases from V and 16 bases from J, with 24 bases between. This chain's CDR3 is CASSLTFSAGAQFF. The CDR3 nucleotides read TGTGCCAGCAGTCTCACTTTTTCGGCGGGGGCGCAATTCTTC.

The J gene is TRBJ2-5, the V gene TRBV30; 10 bases are a match to TRBD1. This CDR3 is 15 amino acids long. V lost 2 bases, J lost 7 bases, and 10 bases stayed unmatched. Germline V gives CDR1 GTSNPN, CDR2 SVGIG (reference sequence). CDR3 sequence reads: CAWSMGTGERGTQYF. In nucleotides, the CDR3 is TGTGCCTGGAGTATGGGGACAGGGGAAAGGGGGACCCAGTACTTC. Based on the CDR3 plus reference TRBV30 and TRBJ2-5, the full variable domain is SQTIHQWPATLVQPVGSPLSLECTVEGTSNPNLYWYRQAAGRGLQLLFYSVGIGQISSEVPQNLSASRPQDRQFILSSKKLLLSDSGFYLCAWSMGTGERGTQYFGPGTRLLVL.

This clonotype was seen a handful of times. The chain links TRBV5-1 to TRBJ1-5, with unresolved D. The V and J ends lost 4 bases and 5 bases respectively, with 10 bases between them. Germline V gene data show CDR1 as SGHRS and CDR2 as YFSETQ. The CDR3 totals 13 residues. The CDR3 loop reads CASSVALDQPQHF. CDR3 bases: TGCGCCAGCAGCGTCGCACTGGATCAGCCCCAGCATTTT.

Only a few counts were recorded for this clonotype. This chain joins TRBV10-3 and TRBJ2-7; 9 bases are a match to TRBD1. Germline CDR1 is ENHRY and CDR2 is SYGVKD. The CDR3 totals 14 residues. V was clipped by 3 bases and J by 7 bases; unmatched bases: 7. CDR3 bases: TGTGCCATCAGTGATTCGGACAGGGGCTTTGAGCAGTACTTC. It is translated as CAISDSDRGFEQYF.

Comment on this clonotype: A much larger clonotype is one base distant, so this may be a read error. The rearrangement joins TRBV5-1 to TRBJ1-3; a weak D match, TRBD1 (5 bases). The CDR3 is made up of 13 amino acids. V lost 6 bases to trimming and J lost 8 bases, with 15 bases between them. Germline assignment: CDR1 SGHRS and CDR2 YFSETQ. This CDR3 reads CASTGDGRDTIYF. The CDR3 DNA is TGCGCCAGCACCGGGGACGGCAGAGACACCATATATTTT. The entire variable domain, with the rest obtained from reference TRBV5-1 and TRBJ1-3, is as follows: KAGVTQTPRYLIKTRGQQVTLSCSPISGHRSVSWYQQTPGQGLQFLFEYFSETQRNKGNFPGRFSGRQFSNSRSEMNVSTLELGDSALYLCASTGDGRDTIYFGEGSWLTVV.

The chain employs TRBV20-1 and TRBJ2-3; a possible D gene is TRBD2 (5 bases). The V gene's germline CDR1 is DFQATT and CDR2 SNEGSKA (reference sequence). The V end lost 6 bases, the J end lost 2 bases, and 15 bases lay between the germline ends. The CDR3 contains 14 residues. CDR3 sequence reads: CSAPYAGVTDTQYF. The DNA for the CDR3 is TGCAGTGCCCCCTACGCGGGCGTCACAGATACGCAGTATTTT.

The chain has TRBV6-2 or TRBV6-3 and TRBJ2-7; no clear D. CDR3 length: 15 amino acids. Trimming stripped 6 bases from V and 2 bases from J, with 17 bases between. Germline values: CDR1 MNHEY, CDR2 SVGEGT. The CDR3 region is CASSTGHVAPYEQYF. CDR3 bases: TGTGCCAGCAGCACCGGGCACGTAGCCCCCTACGAGCAGTACTTC.

Many counts were recorded for this clonotype. This chain uses TRBV24-1 with TRBJ2-1; D is undetermined. The CDR3 totals 15 residues. Germline V lookup: CDR1 KGHDR, CDR2 SFDVKD. Trimming left V 5 bases short and J 5 bases short, with 15 bases between. CDR3: CATSALRNLDNEQFF. CDR3 coding DNA: TGTGCCACCAGTGCCCTAAGAAACTTGGACAATGAGCAGTTCTTC.

This chain joins TRBV5-1 and TRBJ2-7, with 14 bases aligning to TRBD2. Germline V CDR1 and CDR2: SGHRS, YFSETQ. The CDR3 totals 17 residues. Trimming at V came to 3 bases and at J to 5 bases, leaving 10 bases not matched to a gene. In DNA form, the CDR3 reads TGCGCCAGCAGCTCAACAGGGACTAGCGGGAGACCCCACGAGCAGTACTTC. It is translated as CASSSTGTSGRPHEQYF.

The chain uses TRBV2 and TRBJ2-7, with TRBD1 matching over 12 bases. Germline CDR1 reads SNHLY; CDR2 reads FYNNEI. The CDR3 contains 13 residues. With 8 bases clipped from V and 4 bases from J, the junction kept 3 bases outside the gene matches. The CDR3 nucleotides read TGTGCCAGCGGGACAGGGGGCTTTTACGAGCAGTACTTC. It encodes CASGTGGFYEQYF.

This clonotype occurred many times. V gene TRBV11-2 combines with J gene TRBJ2-1; 7 nucleotides align to TRBD2. This CDR3 has 14 amino acids. Germline CDR1 and CDR2: SGHAT and FQNNGV. The V segment lost 4 bases and the J segment 0 bases; nucleotides outside the gene matches: 0. The CDR3 coding sequence is TGTGCCAGCAGCTGGACTAGCTCCTACAATGAGCAGTTCTTC. This sequence encodes CASSWTSSYNEQFF.

This clonotype was detected many times. This chain links TRBV20-1 with TRBJ2-7; D assignment may be TRBD1 or TRBD2 (5 bases each). This CDR3 has 16 residues. Germline V gene sequence: CDR1 DFQATT, CDR2 SNEGSKA (reference sequence). V was pared by 3 bases and J by 2 bases, with 20 bases between. This CDR3 is CSASFFQGPRTYEQYF. The CDR3 coding sequence is TGCAGTGCTAGCTTTTTCCAGGGACCTAGAACCTACGAGCAGTACTTC.

This clonotype was seen only a few times. The chain carries TRBV5-1 and TRBJ2-3; 11 positions match TRBD2. Looked up from germline, CDR1 is SGHRS and CDR2 is YFSETQ. V was pared by 2 bases and J by 1 base, with 9 bases of the junction left unmatched. The CDR3 is 18 residues long. The DNA of the CDR3 is TGCGCCAGCAGCTTAGCCCCCGTACTAGCGGGAGGCACAGATACGCAGTATTTT. This gives the protein CASSLAPVLAGGTDTQYF.

Concerning this clonotype itself: A much more abundant neighbour one base away suggests this may be a read error. The rearrangement uses TRBV5-1 and TRBJ2-5, with a tentative D call TRBD2 (6 bases). Germline V CDR1 and CDR2: SGHRS, YFSETQ. The ends were cut back, 7 bases at V and 7 bases at J, with 20 bases in the middle. The CDR3 extends over 14 amino acids. This chain's CDR3 is CASRRGTVEGTQYF. CDR3 DNA: TGCGCCAGCCGCCGGGGGACCGTGGAAGGGACCCAGTACTTC. Filled out from reference TRBV5-1 and TRBJ2-5, the complete variable domain reads KAGVTQTPRYLIKTRGQQVTLSCSPISGHRSVSWYQQTPGQGLQFLFEYFSETQRNKGNFPGRFSGRQFSNSRSEMNVSTLELGDSALYLCASRRGTVEGTQYFGPGTRLLVL.

The sample holds many counts of this clonotype. The chain combines TRBV5-1 with TRBJ2-1; D gene ambiguous. CDR3 length: 13 amino acids. Germline CDR1 is SGHRS and CDR2 is YFSETQ. V was cut by 1 base and J by 5 bases, with 7 bases left in between. The CDR3 loop is CASSLIENNEQFF. CDR3 DNA: TGCGCCAGCAGCTTGATAGAGAACAATGAGCAGTTCTTC.

This chain joins TRBV6-6 and TRBJ2-1; TRBD2 matches at 9 bases. After removal of 4 bases from V and 15 bases from J, the junction contained 7 bases not matched to a gene. The CDR3 runs 12 residues. Germline V gives CDR1 MNHNY, CDR2 SVGAGI (reference sequence). CDR3 residues: CASSFSGTSLFF. The CDR3 DNA reads TGTGCCAGCAGTTTCTCCGGGACTAGCTTGTTCTTC.

This clonotype showed up just a few times. The chain is built from TRBV20-1 and TRBJ2-2, with 9 bases that match TRBD1. V dropped 3 bases and J dropped 4; count of bases not matched to a gene: 9. The CDR3 covers 16 residues. CDR1 and CDR2 (germline): DFQATT, SNEGSKA (reference sequence). CDR3 region: CSASPPGQGTTGELFF. The CDR3 DNA reads as TGCAGTGCTAGCCCGCCGGGACAGGGTACCACCGGGGAGCTGTTTTTT.